The source of this T cell receptor (beta chain) is a study of radiation and T cells in renal cell carcinoma. Findings of the study overall: From baseline, blood top tumor clonotypes peaked at 2 weeks post-radiation.

Specified time point: baseline pretreatment blood. Stated treatment: 15 Gy SBRT to primary tumor, nephrectomy 4 weeks later. TCRdb's copy holds only in-frame clones and misses some; the assay was immunoSEQ multiplex PCR. Of about 130,000 clones listed, approximately 90% are singletons. Germline values: CDR1 SGHVS, CDR2 FQNEAQ. The CDR3 sequence is 14 residues long. Trimming at V came to 3 bases and at J to 5 bases, leaving 4 bases not matched to a gene. A word on this clone: The antigen is not known.

This clonotype originated in a woman aged 50 to 65 with renal cell carcinoma. Sample: blood, taken from a patient whose treatment included radiotherapy and nephrectomy. V and J are TRBV7-8 and TRBJ2-3, with 8 bases fitting TRBD2. DNA of the CDR3: TGTGCCAGCAGCTTCGGGGGGGCAGGAGATACGCAGTATTTT. Translated: CASSFGGAGDTQYF.